Described below is a single T cell receptor beta chain sequence and its context. The antigen remains undetermined. Employing constant-segment primers, 5'RACE generated TCR alpha and TCR beta cDNA libraries bearing sample barcodes and UMIs. TCRdb re-called the 5' RACE reads with MiXCR, one entry per CDR3 protein. The repertoire includes 350,000 to 400,000 distinct CDR3 sequences, 21% of them detected once, and around an eighth sits in the top ten. This entry comes from a study of T-cell memory formation after mild COVID-19. Study outcomes and limitations: CD4+ contracting clones were mainly CM and EM; CD8+ ones, EMRA. Detection of some responders pre-infection suggested pre-existing cross-reactive memory T cells participated. Proof of SARS-CoV-2 specificity was absent for the second-wave clones that crested on day 37.

The germline gives CDR1 SQVTM, CDR2 ANQGSEA. V lost 3 bases, J lost 4 bases, and 4 bases stayed unmatched. The CDR3 contains 14 residues. The chain is built from TRBV29-1 and TRBJ2-1; 9 bases align to TRBD2. This TCR derives from an adult woman who had mild COVID-19 (a few samples of this study predate the infection). Cell type and time point are not known. The sample was PBMCs or a T cell subset sorted from them (not recorded which). DNA of the CDR3: TGCAGCGTTGACGCTAGCGGGGTATACAATGAGCAGTTCTTC. Protein product: CSVDASGVYNEQFF.